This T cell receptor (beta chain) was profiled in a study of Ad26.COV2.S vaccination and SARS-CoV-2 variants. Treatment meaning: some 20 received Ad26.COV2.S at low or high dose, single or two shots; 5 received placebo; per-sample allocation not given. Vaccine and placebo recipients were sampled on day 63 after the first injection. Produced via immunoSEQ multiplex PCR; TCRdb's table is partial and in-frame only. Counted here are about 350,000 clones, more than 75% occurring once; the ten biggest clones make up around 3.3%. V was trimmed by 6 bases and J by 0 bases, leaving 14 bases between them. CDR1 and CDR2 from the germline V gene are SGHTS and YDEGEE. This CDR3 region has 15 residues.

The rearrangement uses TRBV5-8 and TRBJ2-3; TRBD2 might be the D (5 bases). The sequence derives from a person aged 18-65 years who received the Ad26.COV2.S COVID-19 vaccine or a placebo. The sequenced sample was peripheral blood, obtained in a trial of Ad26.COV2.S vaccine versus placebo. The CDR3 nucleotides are TGTGCCAGCACCCTTGGGAGCCATAGCACAGATACGCAGTATTTT. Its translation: CASTLGSHSTDTQYF. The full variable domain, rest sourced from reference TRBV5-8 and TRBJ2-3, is EAGVTQSPTHLIKTRGQQATLRCSPISGHTSVYWYQQALGLGLQFLLWYDEGEERNRGNFPPRFSGRQFPNYSSELNVNALELEDSALYLCASTLGSHSTDTQYFGPGTRLTVL.